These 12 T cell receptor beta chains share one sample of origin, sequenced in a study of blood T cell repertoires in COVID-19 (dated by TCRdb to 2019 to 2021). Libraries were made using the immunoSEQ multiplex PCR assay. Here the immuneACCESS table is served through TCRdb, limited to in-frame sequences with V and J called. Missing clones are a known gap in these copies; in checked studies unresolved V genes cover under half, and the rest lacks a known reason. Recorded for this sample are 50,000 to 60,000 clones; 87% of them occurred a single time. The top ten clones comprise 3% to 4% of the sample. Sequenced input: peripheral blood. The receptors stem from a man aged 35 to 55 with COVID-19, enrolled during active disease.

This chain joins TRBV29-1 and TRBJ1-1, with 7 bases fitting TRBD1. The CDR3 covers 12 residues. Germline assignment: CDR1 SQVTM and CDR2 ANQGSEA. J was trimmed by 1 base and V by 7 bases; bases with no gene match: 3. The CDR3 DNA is TGCAGCGCCGGACAGGCGAACACTGAAGCTTTCTTT. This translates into CSAGQANTEAFF.

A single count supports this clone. The CDR3 nucleotides read TGTGCCAGCAGCCTGACTGGGACAGCGGTGGGGGAAAAACTGTTTTTT. Its protein is CASSLTGTAVGEKLFF. The V call is TRBV11-2, the J call TRBJ1-4; 7 bases line up with TRBD1. Germline V gene lookup returns CDR1 SGHAT and CDR2 FQNNGV. Losses at the gene ends were 5 bases for V and 8 bases for J; bases not matched to a gene: 14. The CDR3 runs 16 residues.

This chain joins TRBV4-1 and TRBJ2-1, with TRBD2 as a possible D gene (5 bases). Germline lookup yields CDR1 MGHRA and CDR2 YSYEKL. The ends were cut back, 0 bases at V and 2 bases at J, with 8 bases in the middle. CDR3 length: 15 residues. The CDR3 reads CASSQDGIPYNEQFF. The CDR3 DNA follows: TGCGCCAGCAGCCAAGACGGGATCCCCTACAATGAGCAGTTCTTC.

CDR3 region: CASSSGGGPTAFF. For the CDR3, the DNA is TGTGCCAGCAGTTCGGGAGGGGGCCCCACAGCTTTCTTT. The chain combines TRBV28 with TRBJ1-1, with 7 positions matching TRBD1. The CDR3 contains 13 residues. V was clipped by 4 bases and J by 10 bases; unmatched bases: 9. Germline CDR1 reads MDHEN; CDR2 reads SYDVKM.

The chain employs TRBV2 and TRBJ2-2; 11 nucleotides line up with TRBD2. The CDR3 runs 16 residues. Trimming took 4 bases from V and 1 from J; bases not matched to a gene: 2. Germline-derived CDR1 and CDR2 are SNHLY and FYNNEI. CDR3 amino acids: CASSALAGGNTGELFF. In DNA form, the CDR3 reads TGTGCCAGCAGTGCTCTAGCGGGGGGGAACACCGGGGAGCTGTTTTTT.

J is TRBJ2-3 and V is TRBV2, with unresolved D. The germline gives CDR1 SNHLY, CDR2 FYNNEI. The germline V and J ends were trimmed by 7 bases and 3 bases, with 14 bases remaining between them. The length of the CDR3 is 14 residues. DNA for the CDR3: TGTGCCAGCATGGCTAACATCGGGACAGATACGCAGTATTTT. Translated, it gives CASMANIGTDTQYF.

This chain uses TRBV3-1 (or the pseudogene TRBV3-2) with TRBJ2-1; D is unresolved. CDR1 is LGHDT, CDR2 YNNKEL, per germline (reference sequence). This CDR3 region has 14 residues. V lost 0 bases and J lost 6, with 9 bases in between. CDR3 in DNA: TGTGCCAGCAGCCAAGATCAGGTATTCAATGAGCAGTTCTTC. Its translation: CASSQDQVFNEQFF.

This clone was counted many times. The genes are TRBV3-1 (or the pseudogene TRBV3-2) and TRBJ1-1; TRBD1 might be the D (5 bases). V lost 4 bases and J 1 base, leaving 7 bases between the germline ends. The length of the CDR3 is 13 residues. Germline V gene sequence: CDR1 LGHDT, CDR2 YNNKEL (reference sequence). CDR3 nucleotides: TGTGCCAGCAGCCTCGACAGGAACACTGAAGCTTTCTTT. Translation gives CASSLDRNTEAFF.

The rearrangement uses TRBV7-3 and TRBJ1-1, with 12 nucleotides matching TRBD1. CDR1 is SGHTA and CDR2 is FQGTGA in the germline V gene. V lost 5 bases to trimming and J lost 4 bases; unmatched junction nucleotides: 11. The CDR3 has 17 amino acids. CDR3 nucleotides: TGTGCCAGCAGCGTAGTGGGGACAGGGGGCATGAGCACTGAAGCTTTCTTT. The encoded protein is CASSVVGTGGMSTEAFF.

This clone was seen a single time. CDR3 DNA: TGTGCCAGCAGACGACAGGGGGCGGATGAGCAGTACTTC. Protein sequence: CASRRQGADEQYF. The chain employs TRBV6-6 and TRBJ2-7; 10 nucleotides agree with TRBD1. CDR1 is MNHNY and CDR2 is SVGAGI in the germline V gene (reference sequence). With 6 bases clipped from V and 7 bases from J, the junction kept 6 bases outside the gene matches. The CDR3 is 13 residues long.

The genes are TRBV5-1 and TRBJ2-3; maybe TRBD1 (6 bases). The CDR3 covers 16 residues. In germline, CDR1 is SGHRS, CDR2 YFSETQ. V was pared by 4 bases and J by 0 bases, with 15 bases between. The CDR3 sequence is CASSQGQFSSTDTQYF. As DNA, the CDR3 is TGCGCCAGCAGCCAAGGACAGTTTTCTAGCACAGATACGCAGTATTTT.

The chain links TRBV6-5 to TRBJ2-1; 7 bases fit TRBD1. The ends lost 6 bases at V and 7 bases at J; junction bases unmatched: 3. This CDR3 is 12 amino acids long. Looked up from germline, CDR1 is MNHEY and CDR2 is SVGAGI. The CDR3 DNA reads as TGTGCCAGCAGCGGACAGGTTAATGAGCAGTTCTTC. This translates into CASSGQVNEQFF.